A single sample is the source of the 22 T cell receptor beta chains below, sequenced in a study of patients and donors after allogeneic stem cell transplantation. Each CDR3 protein gets one entry after TCRdb re-called the RT-PCR reads with MiXCR. Of around 200,000 distinct CDR3 sequences in the sample, less than 50% were seen once. The sequenced material came from blood, either unsorted or a sorted T cell fraction (not recorded which). The receptor set was obtained from a human donor who was either an allogeneic HSCT recipient or a stem cell or donor lymphocyte infusion donor (not recorded which). It is not recorded whose cells these are; they may come from a transplant donor.

The V call is TRBV20-1, the J call TRBJ1-5; 9 bases map to TRBD1. V trimming: 6 bases; J trimming: 1 base; junction bases outside the gene matches: 10. The CDR3 is 16 amino acids. CDR1 and CDR2 from the germline V gene are DFQATT and SNEGSKA (reference sequence). The CDR3 DNA reads as TGCAGTGCCTCCGGGACAGGGCTGGGGAGCAATCAGCCCCAGCATTTT. Protein product: CSASGTGLGSNQPQHF.

The chain uses TRBV28 and TRBJ2-4, with 7 nucleotides matching TRBD1. Germline CDR1 and CDR2: MDHEN and SYDVKM. This CDR3 is built from 15 residues. V dropped 3 bases and J dropped 4; count of bases not matched to a gene: 6. CDR3 nucleotide sequence: TGTGCCAGCAGTTTTAGGTGGGACAGTAAAAACATTCAGTACTTC. It yields the protein CASSFRWDSKNIQYF.

V is TRBV3-1 and J is TRBJ1-2; 7 bases agree with TRBD1. Germline loops: CDR1 LGHDT, CDR2 YNNKEL (reference sequence). The CDR3 spans 14 residues. V lost 2 bases, J lost 3 bases, and 3 bases stayed unmatched. CDR3 in amino acids: CASSQRGQDYGYTF. As DNA, the CDR3 is TGTGCCAGCAGCCAACGAGGACAGGACTATGGCTACACCTTC.

The gene calls are TRBV12-3 or TRBV12-4 and TRBJ1-3; 8 nucleotides align to TRBD1. V lost 6 bases, J lost 3 bases, and 10 bases stayed unmatched. This CDR3 spans 16 amino acids. CDR3 amino acids: CASSFGQGRVGNTIYF. The CDR3 DNA follows: TGTGCCAGCAGCTTCGGACAGGGAAGGGTTGGAAACACCATATATTTT.

This chain connects TRBV28 to TRBJ2-7, with TRBD1 as a possible D gene (5 bases). This CDR3 is 11 amino acids long. CDR1 is MDHEN and CDR2 is SYDVKM in the germline V gene. Trimming cost V 11 bases and J 6 bases, with 14 bases left between them. DNA for the CDR3: TGTGCCGTAACAGGTTCCCGCGAGCAGTACTTC. This gives the protein CAVTGSREQYF.

The sample holds many counts of this clonotype. V is TRBV9 and J is TRBJ2-1; the D gene could be TRBD1 or TRBD2 (5 bases each). The CDR3 extends over 15 amino acids. V lost 3 bases to trimming and J lost 0 bases, with 10 bases between them. Germline CDR1 SGDLS, CDR2 YYNGEE. The DNA of the CDR3 is TGTGCCAGCAGCGCCGGGACCAACTCCTACAATGAGCAGTTCTTC. Its translation: CASSAGTNSYNEQFF. Based on the CDR3 plus reference TRBV9 and TRBJ2-1, the full variable domain is DSGVTQTPKHLITATGQRVTLRCSPRSGDLSVYWYQQSLDQGLQFLIQYYNGEERAKGNILERFSAQQFPDLHSELNLSSLELGDSALYFCASSAGTNSYNEQFFGPGTRLTVL.

V gene TRBV20-1 combines with J gene TRBJ2-7; D is possibly TRBD2 (6 bases). Germline V CDR1 and CDR2: DFQATT, SNEGSKA (reference sequence). The CDR3 is 15 residues long. Trimming stripped 3 bases from V and 0 bases from J, with 15 bases between. For the CDR3, the DNA is TGCAGTGCTAGTTCAGGCGGGGTGAGCTCCTACGAGCAGTACTTC. This sequence encodes CSASSGGVSSYEQYF.

CDR3 bases: TGCAGCGTTGAAATGGGGAGCTCCTACGAGCAGTACTTC. The encoded protein is CSVEMGSSYEQYF. The chain combines TRBV29-1 with TRBJ2-7; D may be TRBD2 (5 bases). Looked up from germline, CDR1 is SQVTM and CDR2 is ANQGSEA. The CDR3 sequence is 13 residues long. V lost 2 bases, J lost 0 bases, and 8 bases lay in between.

The chain joins TRBV28 to TRBJ1-6; 8 bases fit TRBD1. V shed 5 bases, J shed 9 bases, and the junction held 12 bases outside the gene matches. This CDR3 is 16 amino acids long. Per the germline V gene, CDR1 is MDHEN and CDR2 is SYDVKM. The DNA of the CDR3 is TGTGCCAGCAGTACAAAGCCGGGACAGGAGAGTTCACCCCTCCACTTT. This encodes CASSTKPGQESSPLHF.

This chain joins TRBV20-1 and TRBJ2-7, with 8 bases aligning to TRBD2. CDR1 is DFQATT, CDR2 SNEGSKA, per germline (reference sequence). Unmatched junction bases numbered 5, after V lost 3 bases and J lost 7 bases. The CDR3 covers 12 residues. The chain's CDR3 is CSASGGAHEQYF. The CDR3 DNA is TGCAGTGCTAGCGGGGGGGCCCATGAGCAGTACTTC.

J is TRBJ2-5 and V is TRBV18, with TRBD1 as a possible D gene (5 bases). V lost 2 bases, J lost 2 bases, and 9 bases lay in between. The germline V gene encodes CDR1 KGHSH and CDR2 LQKENI. The CDR3 sequence is 14 residues long. The chain's CDR3 is CASSPDTGQETQYF. DNA of the CDR3: TGTGCCAGCTCACCAGACACAGGACAAGAGACCCAGTACTTC.

The chain uses TRBV28 and TRBJ1-1; D uncertain. Germline V CDR1 and CDR2: MDHEN, SYDVKM. The CDR3 runs to 15 residues. V shed 8 bases and J shed 1 base, with 17 bases lying between them. CDR3 protein: CASPPPGVKNTEAFF. CDR3 in DNA: TGTGCCAGCCCCCCGCCCGGGGTTAAGAACACTGAAGCTTTCTTT.

This chain joins TRBV7-2 and TRBJ2-3; 13 nucleotides align to TRBD2. CDR1 is SGHTA, CDR2 FQGNSA, per germline. With 5 bases clipped from V and 6 bases from J, the junction kept 5 bases outside the gene matches. The CDR3 spans 15 residues. The DNA of the CDR3 is TGTGCCAGCAGCCTGGGACTAGCGGGGCCGGATACGCAGTATTTT. It specifies CASSLGLAGPDTQYF.

This clonotype came up a few times. The rearrangement uses TRBV9 and TRBJ1-5; possibly TRBD1 for D (5 bases). Germline values: CDR1 SGDLS, CDR2 YYNGEE. This CDR3 region has 14 residues. V lost 0 bases and J lost 5, with 9 bases in between. The CDR3, as DNA: TGTGCCAGCAGCGTAGATGGAGGGGATCAGCCCCAGCATTTT. This translates into CASSVDGGDQPQHF.

This sequence joins TRBV10-3 and TRBJ1-5, with 8 positions matching TRBD1. With V trimmed by 6 bases and J by 9 bases, 10 bases remained unmatched. Per germline, CDR1 ENHRY and CDR2 SYGVKD. CDR3 length: 14 residues. For the CDR3, the DNA is TGTGCCATCAGGGGGACAGGCGCCGCAGGGCCCCAGCATTTT. It is translated as CAIRGTGAAGPQHF.

V usage is TRBV6-6 and J usage is TRBJ2-3, with 7 nucleotides matching TRBD1. Per germline, CDR1 MNHNY and CDR2 SVGAGI (reference sequence). The CDR3 contains 15 residues. V dropped 5 bases and J dropped 2; count of bases not matched to a gene: 7. For the CDR3, the DNA is TGTGCCAGCAGTCCCGGACAGGCAGACACAGATACGCAGTATTTT. Translating gives CASSPGQADTDTQYF.

This clonotype was observed a few times. The J gene is TRBJ2-5, the V gene TRBV6-2 or TRBV6-3; no clear D. V dropped 3 bases and J dropped 3 bases, with 5 bases sitting between them. The germline gives CDR1 MNHEY, CDR2 SVGEGT. This CDR3 contains 12 residues. This CDR3 is CASSYTEETQYF. The DNA of the CDR3 is TGTGCCAGCAGTTATACCGAAGAGACCCAGTACTTC.

V usage is TRBV27 and J usage is TRBJ1-1; weak D call: TRBD1 (6 bases). Germline CDR1 and CDR2: MNHEY and SMNVEV (reference sequence). The CDR3 has 14 amino acids. V lost 4 bases and J lost 0, with 9 bases in between. The CDR3 DNA reads TGTGCCAGCAGTTCGGACAGAATGAACACTGAAGCTTTCTTT. Residues: CASSSDRMNTEAFF.

In this sample, this clonotype turned up a few times. This rearrangement joins TRBV4-3 to TRBJ1-1; a possible D gene is TRBD1 (6 bases). This CDR3 has 13 residues. Deletions cut 4 bases from V and 8 bases from J, with 14 bases between. CDR1 and CDR2 from the germline V gene are LGHNA and YSLEER. The CDR3 protein is CASSLQGGSEAFF. The CDR3 nucleotides are TGCGCCAGCAGCCTTCAAGGGGGGTCCGAAGCTTTCTTT.

DNA of the CDR3: TGTGCCAGCAGCCCTCGCGGACAGGTGGAGGGGCCCCAGCATTTT. Translating it yields CASSPRGQVEGPQHF. The chain has TRBV3-1 and TRBJ1-5; 7 bases match TRBD1. The CDR3 is made up of 15 amino acids. Germline V CDR1 and CDR2: LGHDT, YNNKEL (reference sequence). The V gene end was trimmed by 4 bases and the J gene end by 9 bases; junction bases not matched to a gene: 12.

V usage is TRBV5-1 and J usage is TRBJ1-1, with 7 bases aligning to TRBD1. This CDR3 spans 17 amino acids. CDR1 is SGHRS, CDR2 YFSETQ, per germline. V lost 0 bases, J lost 0 bases, and 8 bases stayed unmatched. CDR3 protein: CASSLATGAFMNTEAFF. Written as DNA, the CDR3 is TGCGCCAGCAGCTTGGCAACAGGGGCCTTCATGAACACTGAAGCTTTCTTT.

The chain recombines TRBV18 with TRBJ2-7; TRBD1 might be the D (6 bases). Trimming pared 2 bases from V and 4 bases from J, leaving 12 bases between. Germline CDR1 KGHSH, CDR2 LQKENI. This CDR3 contains 14 residues. The DNA for the CDR3 is TGTGCCAGCTCACCAGGCAGGGGTTCGTACGAGCAGTACTTC. This translates into CASSPGRGSYEQYF.